This T cell receptor beta chain was captured in a study of beta chain features in type 1 diabetes. Study details: Age and gender were similar between patients and healthy donors, as were cell yields.

Naive, central memory, regulatory and stem cell-like memory cells within the CD4+ compartment were sorted using CD45RO/CCR7/CD25/CD127/CD95/CD27. This clone has only a few counts. The antigen remains undetermined. Every isolated RNA sample was fully reverse transcribed, so sequencing captured expressed TCRB transcripts. The data were produced by immunoSEQ multiplex PCR, yet TCRdb's version contains in-frame clones alone and is incomplete. The table includes under 300,000 clones, just over 20% detected once. Notes on the study in general: Compared to healthy donors, patients appeared to have naive, central memory and Treg TCRB repertoires that were more alike. Shorter TCRB CDR3s, moderately but significantly so, marked every one of the four CD4+ subsets in Type 1 diabetes patients. Still unanswered here is whether HLA type influences TCRB rearrangement.

The material sequenced was naive CD4+ T cells from blood. This receptor was identified in a woman aged 40 to 55 with type 1 diabetes.

The DNA for the CDR3 is TGTGCCAGCAGTTCTCTAGCGGGGGAACAGACCCAGTACTTC. This encodes CASSSLAGEQTQYF. The rearrangement uses TRBV27 and TRBJ2-5; 10 nucleotides match TRBD2. V shed 4 bases and J 6 bases; nucleotides not matched to a gene: 5. CDR1 and CDR2 from the germline V gene are MNHEY and SMNVEV (reference sequence). The CDR3 is 14 amino acids.